These T cell receptor beta chains were read from a single sample in a study of response to subunit inactivated influenza vaccine. In TCRdb, the RT-PCR reads were re-called with MiXCR into one record per CDR3 protein. The table lists approximately 480,000 distinct CDR3 sequences, approximately 9.9% of them singletons. The material was PBMCs from blood, obtained 40 to 50 days after vaccination. The receptors shown here come from a man aged 45-65 years who received an inactivated influenza vaccine. The conserved cysteine and the conserved F or W are not part of the CDR3 here.

length | J | V | CDR3
14 | TRBJ2-7 | TRBV6-5 | ASSSSLAGSSYEQY
13 | TRBJ2-2 | TRBV28 | ASRRGWGRVGELF
13 | TRBJ2-1 | TRBV15 | ATSREASGIDEQF
12 | TRBJ2-2 | TRBV12-3/TRBV12-4 | ASSPTGSTGELF
10 | TRBJ2-1 | TRBV7-9 | ASTKGHNEQF
11 | TRBJ2-5 | TRBV7-2 | ASSLVTQETQY
13 | TRBJ2-5 | TRBV3-1 | ASSLGYVVRETQY
12 | TRBJ1-2 | TRBV7-9 | ASSLAVDSYGYT
9 | TRBJ2-5 | TRBV14 | ASSQSVTQY
13 | TRBJ2-5 | TRBV20-1 | SATGQGLYQETQY
11 | TRBJ1-3 | TRBV3-1 | ASSSTSGNTIY
13 | TRBJ2-2 | TRBV5-1 | ASSLHARVAGELF
13 | TRBJ2-7 | TRBV27 | ASSTLAGVPYEQY
9 | TRBJ1-2 | TRBV6-5 | ASSYGQGYT